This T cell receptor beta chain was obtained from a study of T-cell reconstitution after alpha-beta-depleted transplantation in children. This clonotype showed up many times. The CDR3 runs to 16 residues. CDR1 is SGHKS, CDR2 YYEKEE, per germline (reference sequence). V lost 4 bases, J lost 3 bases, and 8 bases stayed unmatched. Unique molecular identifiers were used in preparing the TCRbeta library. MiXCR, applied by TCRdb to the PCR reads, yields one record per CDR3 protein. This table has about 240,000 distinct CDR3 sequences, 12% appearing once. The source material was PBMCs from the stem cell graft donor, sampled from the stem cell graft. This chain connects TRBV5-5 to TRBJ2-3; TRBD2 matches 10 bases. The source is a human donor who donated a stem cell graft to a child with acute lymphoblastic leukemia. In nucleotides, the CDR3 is TGTGCCAGCAGCCGGCGGAGCGGGAGGGATACAGATACGCAGTATTTT. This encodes CASSRRSGRDTDTQYF.